This TCR beta chain was sequenced during a study of blood T cell repertoires in COVID-19. For the study at large: From T cells, B-cell-depleted T cells, or PBMCs came the material, which was cDNA or gDNA.

In the original workflow: Amplification of reference gene primers provided the estimated nucleated cell counts. This table comes from immunoSEQ multiplex PCR, and its TCRdb copy is limited to in-frame clones, with some not included. V and J calls and clone size come straight from that table; D and trimming were deduced from the DNA. Altogether about 15,000 clones are present, 75% to 90% being singletons, with the ten largest covering 16%. There are 15 residues in the CDR3. The J segment lost 1 base and the V segment lost 6 bases, leaving 5 bases of the junction unmatched. Per germline, CDR1 MNHEY and CDR2 SMNVEV (reference sequence). This clone came up a few times.

The chain links TRBV27 to TRBJ2-1; 8 nucleotides match TRBD1. The sample was peripheral blood. This sequence originates from a human donor in a cohort sampled during active COVID-19. The CDR3 loop reads CASRPRDRSYNEQFF. The CDR3 coding sequence is TGTGCCAGCAGGCCGCGGGACAGGTCCTACAATGAGCAGTTCTTC.